This T cell receptor (beta chain) is from a study of OX40 agonist ivuxolimab in advanced cancers. The study in broad terms: Ivuxolimab was a fully human IgG2 agonistic monoclonal antibody targeting the costimulatory receptor OX40 (CD134). Patients were allowed to have had prior anti-PD-1, anti-PD-L1 or anti-CTLA-4 therapy, and approximately 43% of the dose-escalation patients had previously received checkpoint inhibitors. The point of sequencing TCRbeta in the periphery was to test whether ivuxolimab changed TCR sequence diversity and drove clonal T-cell expansion. In the dose-escalation cohort, more than 75% of patients were male, and the mean age was approximately 64 years, with a range of about 20 to 79. Among the approximately 50 dose-escalation patients, about 20 had hepatocellular carcinoma, 15 or so melanoma, 9 renal cell carcinoma and 9 head and neck cancer. Intravenous ivuxolimab was administered to patients every 2 weeks at six dose levels: 0.01, 0.1, 0.3, 1.5, 3 and 10 mg/kg. Partial responses occurred in three dose-escalation patients, of whom one had hepatocellular carcinoma and two had cutaneous melanoma. The paper covers the monotherapy dose-escalation part of the phase I ivuxolimab trial, which included N ≈ 50 patients.

On this clone itself: The antigen this receptor binds is unknown. Base qualities are missing; no much larger clone stands one base away.

In the germline V gene, CDR1 corresponds to MNHNS and CDR2 to SASEGT. Trimming takes 5 bases from V and 0 bases from J, and the germline ends sit 7 bases apart. Counted from cysteine to phenylalanine, this CDR3 has 13 amino acids. Of all the DNA, just the CDR3 is kept, 39 bases in frame from base 1. The trial excluded patients who had a history of autoimmune disease or who were on systemic immunosuppression. Peripheral blood for TCR sequencing was collected from all dose cohorts at baseline, on cycle 4 day 1, and on cycle 7 day 1. The samples were taken from a phase I, first-in-human, multicenter, open-label dose-escalation trial of ivuxolimab. Adults with locally advanced or metastatic melanoma, renal cell, hepatocellular, or head and neck squamous cell carcinoma were enrolled in the trial. CD4+ and CD8+ T cells were sorted separately from peripheral blood before TCR sequencing. For sequencing of the TCRbeta CDR3 region, genomic DNA was extracted from the sorted cells. TCRbeta CDR3 regions were sequenced using the immunoSEQ Assay. TCRdb limited this immuneACCESS table to in-frame rearrangements with V and J called. A share of clones is missing; checked studies link under half to unresolved V genes, and the rest is unexplained. For this sample there are about 94,000 clones; over 75% appear just once. The ten largest clones take up 0.31% of the sample.

Summary of the overall study and its limitations: At doses of 0.1 to 3.0 mg/kg, clonal expansion of both CD4+ and CD8+ T cells in blood was seen between baseline and week 6. Low levels of normalized T-cell clonal expansion were also seen in some patients who did not respond. Partial responders in the 0.1-3.0 mg/kg groups had among the lowest normalized peripheral clonal expansion, especially among CD8+ T cells. Antigen specificity was not determined for the clonally expanded peripheral T cells. After ivuxolimab, expanded clones were on average more numerous among CD8+ T cells than among CD4+ T cells.

The starting material was CD4+ or CD8+ T cells sorted from blood, obtained in a trial of the OX40 agonist ivuxolimab. The chain uses TRBV6-1 and TRBJ1-1; TRBD1 is perhaps the D gene, given 5 matching bases. The TCR comes from an adult with an advanced solid tumor such as melanoma, head and neck, liver or kidney cancer. The CDR3 protein sequence reads: CASSIGVNTEAFF. The DNA sequence follows: TGTGCCAGCAGTATAGGGGTGAACACTGAAGCTTTCTTT.